These 7 T cell receptor beta chains share one sample of origin, sequenced in a study of blood T cells in healthy people across ages. The use of a sample-barcoded 5' primer and a J-beta primer mix characterized a second PCR of roughly 6 to 11 cycles. TCRdb passed the 5' RACE reads through MiXCR, listing each CDR3 protein once. Of over 700,000 distinct CDR3 sequences in the sample, just under 25% are singletons; the top ten hold under 10%. In addition, the sample was reused for a study of T cells of mothers and their children.

The specimen sequenced was blood. Receptor source: a boy under 18 in good health.

This CDR3 is CASSYPGLVHNEQFF. DNA for the CDR3: TGTGCCAGCAGTTACCCAGGACTGGTTCACAATGAGCAGTTCTTC. The chain employs TRBV6-2 or TRBV6-3 and TRBJ2-1; D possibly corresponds to TRBD2 (5 bases). V was trimmed by 2 bases and J by 5 bases, leaving 13 bases between them. This CDR3 comprises 15 residues. CDR1 and CDR2 (germline): MNHEY, SVGEGT.

The V gene is TRBV7-9, the J gene TRBJ1-5; a possible D gene is TRBD1 (5 bases). This CDR3 spans 13 amino acids. CDR1 is SEHNR and CDR2 is FQNEAQ in the germline V gene (reference sequence). V gave up 3 bases and J gave up 7 bases, with 10 bases separating them. CDR3 DNA: TGTGCCAGCAGCTTCCAGGGCGACCAGCCCCAGCATTTT. Translation gives CASSFQGDQPQHF.

The gene calls are TRBV6-5 and TRBJ1-5, with D possibly being TRBD1 (6 bases). Germline values: CDR1 MNHEY, CDR2 SVGAGI. There are 13 residues in the CDR3. Trimming took 6 bases from V and 5 from J, leaving 11 bases between them. The chain's CDR3 is CASSTGWDQPQHF. The CDR3 DNA reads as TGTGCCAGCAGCACAGGGTGGGATCAGCCCCAGCATTTT.

DNA of the CDR3: TGTGCCAGCAGCCGGACTAGCGGGGCCTACGAGCAGTACTTC. Translating gives CASSRTSGAYEQYF. The chain has TRBV12-3 or TRBV12-4 and TRBJ2-5, with 12 positions matching TRBD2. The last part of the DNA fits TRBJ2-7 better; the J call may be wrong. CDR3 size: 14 residues.

The CDR3 sequence: CANSAAVDTIYF. The CDR3 DNA reads as TGTGCCAACAGCGCGGCGGTGGACACCATATATTTT. The chain joins TRBV25-1 to TRBJ1-3, with D hard to call. The V and J ends lost 10 bases and 8 bases respectively, with 15 bases between them. CDR3 size: 12 residues. Per germline, CDR1 MGHDK and CDR2 SYGVNS.

Points on this clonotype: The junction does not match germline at one end; this may be a read error. This chain uses TRBV6-2 or TRBV6-3 with TRBJ2-1; D remains ambiguous. The end of the DNA aligns better with TRBJ2-5, so the J call may be wrong. This CDR3 contains 15 residues. From germline, CDR1 is MNHEY and CDR2 SVGEGT. CDR3 in DNA: TGTGCCAGCAGTTACTCGAGGCAGCAGCAAGAGGCCCAGTACTTC. Protein sequence: CASSYSRQQQEAQYF.

This clonotype showed up just a few times. The CDR3 is CSAPDPDRSTDTQYF. The CDR3 DNA follows: TGCAGTGCCCCTGACCCGGACAGGAGCACAGATACGCAGTATTTT. This chain uses TRBV20-1 with TRBJ2-3, with TRBD1 identical over 7 bases. Germline V gene lookup returns CDR1 DFQATT and CDR2 SNEGSKA (reference sequence). V lost 6 bases, J lost 0 bases, and 9 bases stayed unmatched. The CDR3 contains 15 residues.